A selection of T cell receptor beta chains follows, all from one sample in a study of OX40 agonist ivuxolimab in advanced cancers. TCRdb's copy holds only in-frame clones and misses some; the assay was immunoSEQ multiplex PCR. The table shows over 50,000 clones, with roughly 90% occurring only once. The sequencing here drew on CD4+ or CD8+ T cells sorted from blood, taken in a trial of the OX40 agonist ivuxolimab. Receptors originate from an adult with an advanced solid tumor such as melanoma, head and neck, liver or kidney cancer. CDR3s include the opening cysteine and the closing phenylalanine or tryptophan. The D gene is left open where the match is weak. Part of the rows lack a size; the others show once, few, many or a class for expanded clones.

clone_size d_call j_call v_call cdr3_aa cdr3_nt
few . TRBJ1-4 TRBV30 CAYSTGMNEKLFF TGTGCCTATTCGACAGGAATGAATGAAAAACTGTTTTTT
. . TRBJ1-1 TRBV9 CASSVAEGPNTEAFF TGTGCCAGCAGCGTAGCTGAGGGCCCGAACACTGAAGCTTTCTTT
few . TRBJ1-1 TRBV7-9 CATQRGGVTEAFF TGTGCCACCCAACGGGGGGGAGTCACTGAAGCTTTCTTT
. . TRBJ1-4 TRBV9 CASSPGAGANEKLFF TGTGCCAGCAGCCCGGGGGCGGGGGCTAATGAAAAACTGTTTTTT
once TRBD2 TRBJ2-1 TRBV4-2 CASSQDWGATSGGLEQFF TGTGCCAGCAGCCAAGATTGGGGGGCGACTAGCGGGGGCCTTGAGCAGTTCTTC
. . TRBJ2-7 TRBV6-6 CASSYSLASYEQYF TGTGCCAGCAGTTACTCGCTAGCCTCCTACGAGCAGTACTTC
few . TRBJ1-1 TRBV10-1 CASSDFGTRTAFF TGCGCCAGCAGTGACTTCGGGACAAGGACGGCTTTCTTT
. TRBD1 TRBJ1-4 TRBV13 CASSLQGEEYNEKLFF TGTGCCAGCAGCTTACAGGGGGAGGAATATAATGAAAAACTGTTTTTT
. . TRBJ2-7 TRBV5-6 CASSFDGSYEQYF TGTGCCAGCAGCTTCGACGGGTCCTACGAGCAGTACTTC
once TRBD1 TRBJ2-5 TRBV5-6 CASSFWTGGQETQYF TGTGCCAGCAGCTTCTGGACAGGGGGCCAAGAGACCCAGTACTTC
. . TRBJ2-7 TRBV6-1 CASSEYGQRYEQYF TGTGCCAGCAGTGAATATGGACAGAGATACGAGCAGTACTTC
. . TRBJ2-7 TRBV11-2 CASSYAPGYEQYF TGTGCCAGCAGCTATGCCCCAGGATACGAGCAGTACTTC
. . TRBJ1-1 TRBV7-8 CASSIEYGETEAFF TGTGCCAGCAGCATTGAATATGGGGAGACTGAAGCTTTCTTT
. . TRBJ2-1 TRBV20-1 CSARRGNEQFF TGCAGTGCTAGACGGGGTAATGAGCAGTTCTTC
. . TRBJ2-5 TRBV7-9 CASSLVNWEAQYF TGTGCCAGCAGCTTAGTGAACTGGGAGGCCCAGTACTTC
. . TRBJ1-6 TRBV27 CGTSRGPYNSPLHF TGTGGTACTTCCAGGGGACCCTATAATTCACCCCTCCACTTT
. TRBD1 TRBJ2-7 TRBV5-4 CASSLGQGAYEQYF TGTGCCAGCAGCTTGGGTCAGGGGGCCTACGAGCAGTACTTC
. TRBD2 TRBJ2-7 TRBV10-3 CAISESGTSGRGYEQYF TGTGCCATCAGTGAATCCGGGACTAGCGGGAGAGGTTACGAGCAGTACTTC
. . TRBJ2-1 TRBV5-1 CASSQGNEQFF TGCGCCAGCAGCCAGGGCAATGAGCAGTTCTTC
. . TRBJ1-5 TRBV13 CASSTGGSQPQHF TGTGCCAGCAGCACCGGGGGTTCCCAGCCCCAGCATTTT
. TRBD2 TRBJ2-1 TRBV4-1 CASSQEPSGLLNEQFF TGCGCCAGCAGCCAAGAGCCTAGCGGGCTACTCAATGAGCAGTTCTTC
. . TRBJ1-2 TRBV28 CASMLGAGGYTF TGTGCCAGCATGTTAGGGGCGGGCGGCTACACCTTC
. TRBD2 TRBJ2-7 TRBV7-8 CASGESQREWYF TGTGCCAGCGGTGAGAGTCAGCGGGAGTGGTACTTC
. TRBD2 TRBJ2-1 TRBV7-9 CASGGLAGNEQFF TGTGCCAGCGGAGGACTAGCGGGAAATGAGCAGTTCTTC